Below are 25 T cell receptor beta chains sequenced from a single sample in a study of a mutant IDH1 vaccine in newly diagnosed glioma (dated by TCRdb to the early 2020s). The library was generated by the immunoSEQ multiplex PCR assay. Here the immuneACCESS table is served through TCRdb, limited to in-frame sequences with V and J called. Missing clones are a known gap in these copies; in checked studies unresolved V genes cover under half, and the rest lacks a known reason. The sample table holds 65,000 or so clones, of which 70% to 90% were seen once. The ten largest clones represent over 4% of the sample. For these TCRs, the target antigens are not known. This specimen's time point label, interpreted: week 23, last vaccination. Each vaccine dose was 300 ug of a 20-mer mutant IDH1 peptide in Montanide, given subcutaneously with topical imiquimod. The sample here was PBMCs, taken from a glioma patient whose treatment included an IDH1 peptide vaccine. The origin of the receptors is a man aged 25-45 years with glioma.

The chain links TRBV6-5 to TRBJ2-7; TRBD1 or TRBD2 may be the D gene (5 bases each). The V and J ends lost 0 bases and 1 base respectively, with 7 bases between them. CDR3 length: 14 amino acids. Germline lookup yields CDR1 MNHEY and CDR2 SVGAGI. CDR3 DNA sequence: TGTGCCAGCAGTTACTCTGGGGGATCCTACGAGCAGTACTTC. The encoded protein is CASSYSGGSYEQYF.

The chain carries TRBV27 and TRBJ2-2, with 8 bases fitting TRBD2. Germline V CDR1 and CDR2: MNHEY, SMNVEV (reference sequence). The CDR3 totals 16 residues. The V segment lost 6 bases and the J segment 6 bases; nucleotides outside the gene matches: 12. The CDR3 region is CASSPPLGRGAGELFF. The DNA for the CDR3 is TGTGCCAGCAGCCCCCCCCTCGGGCGGGGGGCCGGGGAGCTGTTTTTT.

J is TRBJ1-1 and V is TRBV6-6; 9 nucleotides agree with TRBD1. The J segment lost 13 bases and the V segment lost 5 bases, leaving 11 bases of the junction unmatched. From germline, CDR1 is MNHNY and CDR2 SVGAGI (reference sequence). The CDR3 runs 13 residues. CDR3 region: CASSPPGQGGGFF. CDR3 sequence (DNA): TGTGCCAGCAGTCCACCGGGACAGGGCGGAGGTTTCTTT.

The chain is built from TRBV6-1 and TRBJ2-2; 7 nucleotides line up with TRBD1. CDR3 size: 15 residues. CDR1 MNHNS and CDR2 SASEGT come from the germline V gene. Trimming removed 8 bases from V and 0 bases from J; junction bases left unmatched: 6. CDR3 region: CASVGQAANTGELFF. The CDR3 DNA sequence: TGTGCCAGCGTAGGACAGGCCGCGAACACCGGGGAGCTGTTTTTT.

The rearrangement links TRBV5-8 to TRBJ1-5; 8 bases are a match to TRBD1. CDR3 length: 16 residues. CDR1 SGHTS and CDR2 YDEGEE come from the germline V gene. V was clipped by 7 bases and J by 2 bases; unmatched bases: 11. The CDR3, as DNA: TGTGCCAGCTTTCGGCACACAGGGGGGCGCAATCAGCCCCAGCATTTT. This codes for CASFRHTGGRNQPQHF.

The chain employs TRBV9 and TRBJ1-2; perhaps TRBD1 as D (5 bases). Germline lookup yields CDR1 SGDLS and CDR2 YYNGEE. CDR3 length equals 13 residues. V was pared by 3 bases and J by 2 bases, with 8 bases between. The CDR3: CASSAQGNYGYTF. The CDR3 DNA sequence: TGTGCCAGCAGCGCCCAGGGAAACTATGGCTACACCTTC.

The CDR3 is CASSSQGIPGANVLTF. CDR3 bases: TGTGCCAGCAGCTCGCAGGGAATTCCTGGGGCCAACGTCCTGACTTTC. The chain joins TRBV7-8 to TRBJ2-6, with a possible D match to TRBD1 (5 bases). CDR1 is SGHVS, CDR2 FQNEAQ, per germline. This CDR3 spans 16 amino acids. Trimming removed 4 bases at V and 2 bases at J, with 12 bases between.

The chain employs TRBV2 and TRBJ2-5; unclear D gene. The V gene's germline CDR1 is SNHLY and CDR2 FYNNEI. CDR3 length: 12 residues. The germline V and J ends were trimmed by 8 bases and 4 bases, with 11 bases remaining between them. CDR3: CASPQVGETQYF. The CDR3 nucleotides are TGTGCCAGCCCTCAGGTCGGAGAGACCCAGTACTTC.

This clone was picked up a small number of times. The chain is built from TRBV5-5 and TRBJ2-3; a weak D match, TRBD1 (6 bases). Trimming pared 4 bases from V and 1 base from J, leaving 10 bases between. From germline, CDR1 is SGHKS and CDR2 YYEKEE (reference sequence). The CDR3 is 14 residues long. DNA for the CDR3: TGTGCCAGCAGCGATCGGACAGGCACAGATACGCAGTATTTT. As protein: CASSDRTGTDTQYF.

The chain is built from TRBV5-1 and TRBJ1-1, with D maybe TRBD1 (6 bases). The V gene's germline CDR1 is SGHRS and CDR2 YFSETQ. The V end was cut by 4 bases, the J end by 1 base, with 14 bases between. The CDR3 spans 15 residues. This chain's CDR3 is CASSITTGRNTEAFF. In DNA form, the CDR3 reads TGCGCCAGCAGCATTACGACAGGAAGGAACACTGAAGCTTTCTTT.

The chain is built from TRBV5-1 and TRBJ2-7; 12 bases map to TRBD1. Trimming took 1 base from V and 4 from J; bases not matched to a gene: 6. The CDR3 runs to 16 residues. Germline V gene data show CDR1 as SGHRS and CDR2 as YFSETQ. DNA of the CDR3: TGCGCCAGCAGCTTGTCCGGGACAGGGGGCACTTACGAGCAGTACTTC. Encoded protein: CASSLSGTGGTYEQYF. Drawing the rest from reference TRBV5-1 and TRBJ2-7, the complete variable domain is KAGVTQTPRYLIKTRGQQVTLSCSPISGHRSVSWYQQTPGQGLQFLFEYFSETQRNKGNFPGRFSGRQFSNSRSEMNVSTLELGDSALYLCASSLSGTGGTYEQYFGPGTRLTVT.

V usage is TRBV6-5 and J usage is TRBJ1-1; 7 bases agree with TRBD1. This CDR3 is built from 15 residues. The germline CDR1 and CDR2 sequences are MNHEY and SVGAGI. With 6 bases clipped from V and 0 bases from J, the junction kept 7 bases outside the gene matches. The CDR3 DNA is TGTGCCAGCAGCCGACCGGGACAGATGAACACTGAAGCTTTCTTT. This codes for CASSRPGQMNTEAFF.

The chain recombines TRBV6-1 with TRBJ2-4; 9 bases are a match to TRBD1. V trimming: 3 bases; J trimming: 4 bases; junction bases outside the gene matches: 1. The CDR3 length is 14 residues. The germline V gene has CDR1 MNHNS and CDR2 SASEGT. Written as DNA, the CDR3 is TGTGCCAGCAGTGACGGGACAGGGAAAAACATTCAGTACTTC. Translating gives CASSDGTGKNIQYF.

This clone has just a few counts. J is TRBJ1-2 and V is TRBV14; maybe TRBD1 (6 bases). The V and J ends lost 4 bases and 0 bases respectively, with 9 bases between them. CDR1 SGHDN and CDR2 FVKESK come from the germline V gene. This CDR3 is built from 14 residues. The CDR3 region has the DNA TGTGCCAGCAGCCCCCCAGGGGCTAACTATGGCTACACCTTC. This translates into CASSPPGANYGYTF. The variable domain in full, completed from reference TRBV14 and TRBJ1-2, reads EAGVTQFPSHSVIEKGQTVTLRCDPISGHDNLYWYRRVMGKEIKFLLHFVKESKQDESGMPNNRFLAERTGGTYSTLKVQPAELEDSGVYFCASSPPGANYGYTFGSGTRLTVV.

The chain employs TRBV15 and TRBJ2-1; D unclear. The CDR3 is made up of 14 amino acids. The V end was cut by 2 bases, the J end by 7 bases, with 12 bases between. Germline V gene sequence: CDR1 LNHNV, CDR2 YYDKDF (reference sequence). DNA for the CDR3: TGTGCCACCAGCAGAACCCCCACAGAGAATGAGCAGTTCTTC. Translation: CATSRTPTENEQFF.

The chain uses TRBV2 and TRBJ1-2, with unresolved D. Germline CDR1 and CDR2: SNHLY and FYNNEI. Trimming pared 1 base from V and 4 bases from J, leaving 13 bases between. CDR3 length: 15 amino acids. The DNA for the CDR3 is TGTGCCAGCAGTGAAGATGGACTCTTGGGCTATGGCTACACCTTC. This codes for CASSEDGLLGYGYTF.

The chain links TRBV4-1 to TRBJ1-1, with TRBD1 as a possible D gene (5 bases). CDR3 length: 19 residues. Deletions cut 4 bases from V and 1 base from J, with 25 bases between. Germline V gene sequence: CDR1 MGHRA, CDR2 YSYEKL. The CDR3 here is CASSREGNEQAPSNTEAFF. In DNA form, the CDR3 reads TGCGCCAGCAGCCGCGAAGGGAATGAACAGGCTCCATCGAACACTGAAGCTTTCTTT.

CDR3 DNA sequence: TGTGCCAGCAGACTGGTAATTGATCAGCCCCAGCATTTT. Translating gives CASRLVIDQPQHF. The chain carries TRBV6-1 and TRBJ1-5; D remains unclear. Germline V lookup: CDR1 MNHNS, CDR2 SASEGT. Trimming cost V 6 bases and J 5 bases, with 11 bases left between them. The CDR3 is 13 residues long.

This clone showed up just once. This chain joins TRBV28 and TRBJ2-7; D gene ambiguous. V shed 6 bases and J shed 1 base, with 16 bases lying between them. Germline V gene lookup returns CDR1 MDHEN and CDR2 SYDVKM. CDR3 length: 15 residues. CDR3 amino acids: CASSPSDFRSYEQYF. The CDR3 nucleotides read TGTGCCAGCAGCCCGTCTGACTTTAGATCCTACGAGCAGTACTTC. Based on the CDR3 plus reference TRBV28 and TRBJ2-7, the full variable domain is DVKVTQSSRYLVKRTGEKVFLECVQDMDHENMFWYRQDPGLGLRLIYFSYDVKMKEKGDIPEGYSVSREKKERFSLILESASTNQTSMYLCASSPSDFRSYEQYFGPGTRLTVT.

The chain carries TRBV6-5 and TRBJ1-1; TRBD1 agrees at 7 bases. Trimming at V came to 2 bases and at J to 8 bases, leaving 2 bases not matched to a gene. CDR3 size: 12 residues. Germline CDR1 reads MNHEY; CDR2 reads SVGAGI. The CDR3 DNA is TGTGCCAGCAGTTACCTGACAGGGGAAGCTTTCTTT. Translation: CASSYLTGEAFF.

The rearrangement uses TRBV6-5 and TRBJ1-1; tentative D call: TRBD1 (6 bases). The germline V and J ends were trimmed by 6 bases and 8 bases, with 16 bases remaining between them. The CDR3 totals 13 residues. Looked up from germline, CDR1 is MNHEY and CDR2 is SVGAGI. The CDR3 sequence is CASREGGKIEAFF. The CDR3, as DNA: TGTGCCAGCAGGGAGGGGGGGAAGATCGAAGCTTTCTTT.

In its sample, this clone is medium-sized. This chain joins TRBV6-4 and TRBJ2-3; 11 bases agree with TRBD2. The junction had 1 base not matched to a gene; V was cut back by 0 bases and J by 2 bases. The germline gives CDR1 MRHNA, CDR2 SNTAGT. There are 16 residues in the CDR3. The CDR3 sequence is CASSDSSGGATDTQYF. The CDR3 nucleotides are TGTGCCAGCAGTGACTCTAGCGGGGGGGCCACAGATACGCAGTATTTT.

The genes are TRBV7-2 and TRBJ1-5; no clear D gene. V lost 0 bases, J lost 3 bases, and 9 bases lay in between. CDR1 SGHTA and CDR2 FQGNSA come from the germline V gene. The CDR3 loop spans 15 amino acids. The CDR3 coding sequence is TGTGCCAGCAGCTTAGCGGGCAGTCTCAATCAGCCCCAGCATTTT. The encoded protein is CASSLAGSLNQPQHF. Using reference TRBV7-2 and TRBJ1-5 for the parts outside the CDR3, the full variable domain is GAGVSQSPSNKVTEKGKDVELRCDPISGHTALYWYRQSLGQGLEFLIYFQGNSAPDKSGLPSDRFSAERTGGSVSTLTIQRTQQEDSAVYLCASSLAGSLNQPQHFGDGTRLSIL.

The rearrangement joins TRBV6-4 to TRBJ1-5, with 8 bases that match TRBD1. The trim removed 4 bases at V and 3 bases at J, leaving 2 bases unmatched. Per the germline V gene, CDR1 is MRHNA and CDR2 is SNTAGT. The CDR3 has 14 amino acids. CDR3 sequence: CASSVTGDNQPQHF. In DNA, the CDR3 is TGTGCCAGCAGTGTGACAGGGGACAATCAGCCCCAGCATTTT.

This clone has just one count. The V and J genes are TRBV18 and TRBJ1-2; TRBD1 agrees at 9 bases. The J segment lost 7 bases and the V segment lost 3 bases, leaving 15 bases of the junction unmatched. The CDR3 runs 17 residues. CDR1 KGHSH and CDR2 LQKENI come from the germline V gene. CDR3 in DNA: TGTGCCAGCTCACCCACCGGGGGACAGGGAAGGGTTGGTGGCTACACCTTC. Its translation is CASSPTGGQGRVGGYTF.